This T cell receptor (beta chain) was recorded in a study of monozygotic twins with inflammatory bowel disease. As regards this clonotype: What it binds is unknown.

Each sample had eight separate cDNA synthesis reactions. Template switching introduced UMIs that contain a 6-nucleotide sample barcode. TCRdb reanalyzed the 5' RACE reads, giving one entry per CDR3 protein sequence and no DNA. The sample includes some 450,000 distinct CDR3 sequences. Germline CDR1 is LGHNA and CDR2 is YNFKEQ. The CDR3 sequence is 15 residues long. General study points: Among IBD patients, fewer clonotypes were shared with others than among healthy twins, especially with disease activity.

This TCR was recovered from a human donor with ulcerative colitis or Crohn's disease, or a healthy co-twin of an affected twin (not recorded which). The chain uses TRBV4-2 and TRBJ1-1. The sequenced sample consisted of blood. The CDR3 loop is CASSQEWGKNTEAFF.